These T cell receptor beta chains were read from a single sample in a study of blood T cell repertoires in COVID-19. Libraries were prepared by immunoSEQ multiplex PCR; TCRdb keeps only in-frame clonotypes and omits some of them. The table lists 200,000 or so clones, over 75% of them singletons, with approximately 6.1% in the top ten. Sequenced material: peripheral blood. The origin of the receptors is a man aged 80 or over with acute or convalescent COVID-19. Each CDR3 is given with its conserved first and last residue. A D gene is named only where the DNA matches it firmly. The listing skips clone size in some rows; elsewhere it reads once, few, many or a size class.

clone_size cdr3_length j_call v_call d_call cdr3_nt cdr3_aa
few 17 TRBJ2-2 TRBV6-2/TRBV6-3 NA TGTGCCAGCAGTTACTCGAATGTAGCGATGAACACCGGGGAGCTGTTTTTT CASSYSNVAMNTGELFF
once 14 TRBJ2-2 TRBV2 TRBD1 TGTGCCAGCAGCCCCAGACAGGGGGCCGTGGAGCTGTTTTTT CASSPRQGAVELFF
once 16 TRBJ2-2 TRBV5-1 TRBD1 TGCGCCAGCAGCTTTGGTGGGACAGCGAACACCGGGGAGCTGTTTTTT CASSFGGTANTGELFF
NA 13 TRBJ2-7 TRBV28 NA TGTGCCAGCAGCAGGGGCCCTTCCTACGAGCAGTACTTC CASSRGPSYEQYF
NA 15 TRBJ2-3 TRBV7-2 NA TGTGCCAGCAGCTTTCGGGACGCGGCGGGGGATACGCAGTATTTT CASSFRDAAGDTQYF
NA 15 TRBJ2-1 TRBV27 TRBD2 TGTGCCAGCAGTTTAACTAGCGGGAGTTACAATGAGCAGTTCTTC CASSLTSGSYNEQFF
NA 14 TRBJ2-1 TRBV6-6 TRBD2 TGTGCCAGCAGTTCAAGGACTAGTAATAATGAGCAGTTCTTC CASSSRTSNNEQFF
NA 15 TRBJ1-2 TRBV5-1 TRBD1 TGCGCCAGCAGCGAGGACAGGCCTCGTTTCGGTGGCTACACCTTC CASSEDRPRFGGYTF
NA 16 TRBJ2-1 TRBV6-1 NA TGTGCCAGCAGTGAAACGGTGTATCTCTCCTACAATGAGCAGTTCTTC CASSETVYLSYNEQFF
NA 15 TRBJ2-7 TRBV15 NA TGTGCCACCAGCAGACTGCCCGAGGGAGCCTACGAGCAGTACTTC CATSRLPEGAYEQYF
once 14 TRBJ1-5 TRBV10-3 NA TGTGCCATCAGTGAGGGGCCTAGCAATCAGCCCCAGCATTTT CAISEGPSNQPQHF
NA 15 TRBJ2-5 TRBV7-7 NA TGTGCTAGCAGCTTAGCTGGAGGGGGCAGGGAGACCCAGTACTTC CASSLAGGGRETQYF
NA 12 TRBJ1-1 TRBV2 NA TGTGCCAGCATGCGACAGTACACTGAAGCTTTCTTT CASMRQYTEAFF
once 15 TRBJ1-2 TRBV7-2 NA TGTGCCAGCAGCTCCCTTCGCGGAGGGGACTATGGCTACACCTTC CASSSLRGGDYGYTF
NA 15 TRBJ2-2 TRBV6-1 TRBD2 TGTGCCAGCAGTGAGGGGACTAGCGACACCGGGGAGCTGTTTTTT CASSEGTSDTGELFF
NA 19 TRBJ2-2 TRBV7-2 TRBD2 TGTGCCAGCAGCTCACGGACAGATACTAGCGGGAAGGGGGCTGGGGAGCTGTTTTTT CASSSRTDTSGKGAGELFF
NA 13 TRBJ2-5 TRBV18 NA TGTGCCAGCTCACCAGGCAGGGGAGAGACCCAGTACTTC CASSPGRGETQYF
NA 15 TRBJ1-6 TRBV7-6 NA TGTGCCAGCAGCCAAGGGAGCTCCTATAATTCACCCCTCCACTTT CASSQGSSYNSPLHF
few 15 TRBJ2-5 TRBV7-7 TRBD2 TGTGCTAGCAGCTTAGGGCTAGCGGGAGGAGAGACCCAGTACTTC CASSLGLAGGETQYF
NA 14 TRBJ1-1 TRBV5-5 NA TGTGCCAGCAGCTTGTCTACCGTGAACACTGAAGCTTTCTTT CASSLSTVNTEAFF
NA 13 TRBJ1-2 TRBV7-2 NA TGTGCCAGCAGCTTAGATAACAACGTGGGCTACACCTTC CASSLDNNVGYTF
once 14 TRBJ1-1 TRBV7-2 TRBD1 TGTGCCAGCAGCGCGGGGACAGCGAACACTGAAGCTTTCTTT CASSAGTANTEAFF
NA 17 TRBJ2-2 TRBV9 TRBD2 TGTGCCAGCAGTCCTAGGACTAGCGGGGAAGCGACCGGGGAGCTGTTTTTT CASSPRTSGEATGELFF
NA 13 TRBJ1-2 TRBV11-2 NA TGTGCCAGCACCCGGAACAGGGTAGATGGCTACACCTTC CASTRNRVDGYTF
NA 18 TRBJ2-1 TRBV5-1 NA TGCGCCAGCAGCCGGTCTCGGGCGGGTGGGGTGTCCTACAATGAGCAGTTCTTC CASSRSRAGGVSYNEQFF
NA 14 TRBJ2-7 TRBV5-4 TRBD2 TGTGCCAGCAGCTATGGGGGAGGGGACCGTGAGCAGTACTTC CASSYGGGDREQYF
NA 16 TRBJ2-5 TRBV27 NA TGTGCCAGCAGTTTGGGACTCGGAAAACCGTTCGGGACCCAGTACTTC CASSLGLGKPFGTQYF
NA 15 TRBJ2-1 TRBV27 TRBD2 TGTGCCAGCAGTTCTAGCGGGATTACTTTTAATGAGCAGTTCTTC CASSSSGITFNEQFF
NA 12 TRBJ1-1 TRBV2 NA TGTGCCAGCAGCTCGACAGGTTCCGAAGCTTTCTTT CASSSTGSEAFF
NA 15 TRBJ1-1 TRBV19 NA TGTGCCAGTAGTATAGAGGGCAGGGGAAACACTGAAGCTTTCTTT CASSIEGRGNTEAFF
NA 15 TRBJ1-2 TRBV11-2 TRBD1 TGTGCCAGCAGCTCCGGGACAGGGGAGGACTATGGCTACACCTTC CASSSGTGEDYGYTF
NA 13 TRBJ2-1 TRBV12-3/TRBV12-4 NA TGTGCCAGCACATCCTGGCAGTCCAATGAGCAGTTCTTC CASTSWQSNEQFF
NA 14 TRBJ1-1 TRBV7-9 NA TGTGCCAGCAGCGTCTCAGGGGTGGTAGCTGAAGCTTTCTTT CASSVSGVVAEAFF
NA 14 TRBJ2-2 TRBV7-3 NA TGTGCCAGCAGCTTAAACAGGGCGGCCGGGGAGCTGTTTTTT CASSLNRAAGELFF
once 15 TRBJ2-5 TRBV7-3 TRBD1 TGTGCCAGCAGTTCCGGGACAGGGCGCCAAGAGACCCAGTACTTC CASSSGTGRQETQYF
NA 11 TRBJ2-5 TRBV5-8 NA TGTGCCAGCAGCTTGCGAGGGACCCAGTACTTC CASSLRGTQYF
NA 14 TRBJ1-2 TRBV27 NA TGTGCCAGCAGTGCCAACACAGGAACTCATGGCTACACCTTC CASSANTGTHGYTF
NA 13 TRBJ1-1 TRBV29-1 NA TGCAGCGTTGAGTCAGGGCTGGAGAAAAAAGCTTTCTTT CSVESGLEKKAFF
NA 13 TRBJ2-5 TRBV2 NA TGTGCCAGCAGTGCGACGGAGGGGGAGACCCAGTACTTC CASSATEGETQYF
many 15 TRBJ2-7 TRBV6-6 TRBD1 TGTGCCAGCAGTTACGCCGGACAGGGTCGGCACGAGCAGTACTTC CASSYAGQGRHEQYF
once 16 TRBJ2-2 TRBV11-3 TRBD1 TGTGCCAGCAGCTCCGGGAGACAGGGGAGAACCGGGGAGCTGTTTTTT CASSSGRQGRTGELFF